One and the same sample provided the 6 T cell receptor beta chains below, sequenced in a study of vaccination and CD4 T cells after COVID-19 (dated by TCRdb to the early 2020s). The intended sense of this specimen's time point label: late sampling 161 to 241 days after vaccination in three convalescent patients. The method was PCR. This sample was sequenced with an Illumina iSeq 100. The public reads were reanalyzed by TCRdb: fastp trimming at Q25, MiXCR alignment, in-frame beta chains only. Each entry is one CDR3 protein sequence, shown with its most common DNA and genes. The sample records about 29,000 distinct CDR3 sequences, approximately 49% of which are singletons. About 5.3% of the sample comes from the top ten. The specimen comprised CD4+ T cells from blood, sampled about 7 months after SARS-CoV-2 vaccination. These receptors originate from a human donor who had recovered from COVID-19.

This clonotype has only a few counts. This rearrangement joins TRBV27 to TRBJ2-3, with D uncertain. Germline loops: CDR1 MNHEY, CDR2 SMNVEV (reference sequence). The CDR3 consists of 15 residues. V lost 2 bases and J lost 2, with 11 bases in between. The CDR3 coding sequence is TGTGCCAGCAGTTTAAAAGCCAGTCTCACAGATACGCAGTATTTT. This sequence encodes CASSLKASLTDTQYF.

This rearrangement joins TRBV14 to TRBJ2-7, with D possibly being TRBD1 (6 bases). CDR1 and CDR2 from the germline V gene are SGHDN and FVKESK. CDR3 size: 15 residues. Trimming took 1 base from V and 3 from J, leaving 13 bases between them. The CDR3 DNA sequence: TGTGCCAGCAGCCAAGCTGTCAGGGGAAACTACGAGCAGTACTTC. It specifies CASSQAVRGNYEQYF.

The rearrangement joins TRBV10-3 to TRBJ2-2; D gene uncertain. Germline V gene lookup returns CDR1 ENHRY and CDR2 SYGVKD. The CDR3 totals 15 residues. Trimming removed 2 bases at V and 5 bases at J, with 12 bases between. CDR3 region: CAISELISRTGELFF. For the CDR3, the DNA is TGTGCCATCAGTGAGCTGATAAGCCGTACCGGGGAGCTGTTTTTT.

This clonotype was observed a few times. The rearrangement uses TRBV20-1 and TRBJ1-1; possibly TRBD1 for D (5 bases). There are 15 residues in the CDR3. The V end lost 3 bases, the J end lost 5 bases, and 19 bases lay between the germline ends. In germline, CDR1 is DFQATT, CDR2 SNEGSKA (reference sequence). DNA for the CDR3: TGCAGTGCTAGCCAGGGTGGGGGTATGGGGACTGAAGCTTTCTTT. Encoded protein: CSASQGGGMGTEAFF.

V is TRBV6-2 or TRBV6-3 and J is TRBJ1-1; D not resolved. Trimming took 2 bases from V and 1 from J, leaving 5 bases between them. Germline CDR1 reads MNHEY; CDR2 reads SVGEGT. This CDR3 spans 13 amino acids. The CDR3 reads CASSYGRNTEAFF. CDR3 sequence (DNA): TGTGCCAGCAGTTACGGGAGGAACACTGAAGCTTTCTTT.

V is TRBV7-3 and J is TRBJ2-6, with a tentative D call TRBD1 (6 bases). Germline assignment: CDR1 SGHTA and CDR2 FQGTGA. The CDR3 extends over 18 amino acids. Trimming left V 0 bases short and J 1 base short, with 13 bases between. The chain's CDR3 is CASSLTPGQTSGANVLTF. CDR3 in DNA: TGTGCCAGCAGCTTAACGCCGGGACAAACATCTGGGGCCAACGTCCTGACTTTC.